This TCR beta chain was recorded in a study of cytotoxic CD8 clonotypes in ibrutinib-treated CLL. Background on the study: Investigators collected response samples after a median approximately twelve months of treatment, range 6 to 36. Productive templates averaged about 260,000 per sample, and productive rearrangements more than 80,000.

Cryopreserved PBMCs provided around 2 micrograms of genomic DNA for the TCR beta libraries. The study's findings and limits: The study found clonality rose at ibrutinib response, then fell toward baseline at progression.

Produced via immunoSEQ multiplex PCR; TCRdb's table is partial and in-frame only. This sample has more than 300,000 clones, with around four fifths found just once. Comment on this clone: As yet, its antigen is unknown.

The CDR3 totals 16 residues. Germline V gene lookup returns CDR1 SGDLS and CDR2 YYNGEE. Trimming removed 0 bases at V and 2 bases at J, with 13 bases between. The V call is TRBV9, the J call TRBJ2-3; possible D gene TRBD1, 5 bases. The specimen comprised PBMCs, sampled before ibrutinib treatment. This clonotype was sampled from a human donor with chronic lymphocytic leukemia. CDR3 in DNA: TGTGCCAGCAGCGTAGCGAGGACATCCCTCACAGATACGCAGTATTTT. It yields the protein CASSVARTSLTDTQYF.